The source of this TCR beta chain is a study of regulatory T cells in long-lasting Graves disease. Study summary: Persistent cases were those of Graves' disease that involved over 5 years of antithyroid drugs with positive TSH receptor antibodies. Points from the study as a whole: Persistent Graves' patients possessed reduced TCR diversity relative to recently diagnosed ones. With a few thousand shared public clonotypes, persistent patients exceeded new patients, who shared about a thousand. A limited number of samples was an acknowledged limitation.

Regarding time point: persistent/refractory GD, antithyroid drugs over 5 years with positive TRAb. From RNA extracted from PBMCs, the TCR library was made. Investigators prepared the TCR beta libraries by applying iRepertoire HTBI primers and Arm-PCR of CDR3 regions. TCRdb analysed the multiplex PCR reads with MiXCR anew, one entry per CDR3 protein. The sample yields around 340,000 distinct CDR3 sequences, 15% to 20% seen once. This clonotype showed up just once. What it binds is not known. This TCR came from a female donor with Graves disease. The sequencing here drew on peripheral blood mononuclear cells (PBMCs), taken when the disease was refractory, from a patient treated with antithyroid drugs.

The DNA of the CDR3 is TGCAGTGCTAGTACCCGGGACAGGGGTGGCTATGGCTACACCTTC. This gives the protein CSASTRDRGGYGYTF. This rearrangement joins TRBV20-1 to TRBJ1-2; 10 nucleotides align to TRBD1. This CDR3 is 15 amino acids long. The V and J ends lost 3 bases and 4 bases, in that order; junction bases with no gene match: 8. Germline CDR1 DFQATT, CDR2 SNEGSKA (reference sequence).